Below, one T cell receptor beta chain is given with its context. Its antigen is unidentified. Every subset of CD8+ T cells was sorted in triplicate at hundreds of thousands of cells each. Germline CDR1 SQVTM, CDR2 ANQGSEA. The CDR3 loop spans 13 amino acids. The data were taken from a study of CXCR3-negative and CXCR3-positive naive CD8 T cells. The method, 5' RACE with UMI labels, was used to prepare the TRB cDNA libraries. Reanalyzing the 5' RACE reads, TCRdb keeps one entry per CDR3 protein, without DNA. The table lists roughly 120,000 distinct CDR3 sequences. Study results and caveats: Researchers report that CXCR3-positive naive cells carry more hydrophobic TRB CDR3s than CXCR3-negative naive cells. Comparably high diversity marked both naive subsets, whereas memory CD8+ cells had much lower diversity. Both naive subsets carried similar amounts of surface CD5, so TCR strength was inferred from TRB CDR3 properties.

Material: naive CXCR3+ CD8+ T cells from blood. Sample subset: CD45RO-CCR7+CD27+CD95- naive CD8+ T cells expressing CXCR3 (TNR3+). The gene calls are TRBV29-1 and TRBJ1-1. The TCR originated in a human donor in good health. Some clones in this sample may be carry-over from other donors' samples. The CDR3 is CSSRGGVSAEAFF.